This T cell receptor beta chain was identified during a study of shared clonotypes between healthy human individuals. Across the study: Donor ages ranged 18 to 49 years: a couple of women, three men.

To note about this clone: Its antigen remains unknown.

Germline CDR1 and CDR2: MNHEY and SMNVEV (reference sequence). V gave up 3 bases and J gave up 2 bases, with 7 bases separating them. This CDR3 has 14 amino acids. Study findings and constraints: The generation probabilities recorded for non-shared clonotypes fell below those of clonotypes shared by all four donors. Larger estimated richness was generally recorded for naive subsets relative to memory subsets.

The assay ran at deep level. Clones were read by immunoSEQ multiplex PCR, and TCRdb kept only the in-frame ones, dropping some. The sample has some 2,500,000 clones; roughly 93% are singletons. The sample taken for sequencing was naive CD4+ T cells from PBMCs. This sample's subset: CD45RA+ positively selected. The gene calls are TRBV27 and TRBJ2-2; the D is unclear. The source is a man younger than 30 in good health. Some clones in this sample may be carry-over from other donors' samples. The CDR3 sequence is CASSFQLNTGELFF. Here the CDR3 DNA reads TGTGCCAGCAGTTTCCAGTTAAACACCGGGGAGCTGTTTTTT.